A single sample is the source of the 13 T cell receptor beta chains below, sequenced in a study of blood T cell repertoires in COVID-19. The table came from immunoSEQ multiplex PCR; TCRdb's copy has only in-frame clones and leaves some out. The data contain around 250,000 clones, approximately 86% of them singletons. The material sequenced was peripheral blood. The receptors come from a woman in her seventies with active or convalescent COVID-19.

The chain joins TRBV6-1 to TRBJ1-5, with 10 bases matching TRBD1. V lost 1 base, J lost 6 bases, and 6 bases stayed unmatched. Germline values: CDR1 MNHNS, CDR2 SASEGT. The CDR3 runs to 16 residues. CDR3 protein: CASSEGTWTGGQPQHF. CDR3 DNA sequence: TGTGCCAGCAGTGAAGGTACCTGGACAGGGGGTCAGCCCCAGCATTTT.

The genes are TRBV18 and TRBJ1-1, with D perhaps matching TRBD1 (6 bases). The CDR3 spans 16 residues. Germline values: CDR1 KGHSH, CDR2 LQKENI. With 4 bases removed from V and 4 bases from J, the gap between germline ends came to 19 bases. CDR3 coding DNA: TGTGCCAGCTCACTTTCCGTCGGGGGGCAGGGCACTGAAGCTTTCTTT. Translated: CASSLSVGGQGTEAFF.

The chain uses TRBV5-4 and TRBJ2-1; D is unresolved. The CDR3 is 15 residues long. Germline loops: CDR1 SGHNT, CDR2 YYREEE (reference sequence). Trimming stripped 0 bases from V and 0 bases from J, with 7 bases between. The CDR3 here is CASSLAWSSYNEQFF. The CDR3 DNA is TGTGCCAGCAGCTTGGCCTGGAGCTCCTACAATGAGCAGTTCTTC. The complete variable domain, with remaining parts taken from reference TRBV5-4 and TRBJ2-1, reads ETGVTQSPTHLIKTRGQQVTLRCSSQSGHNTVSWYQQALGQGPQFIFQYYREEENGRGNFPPRFSGLQFPNYSSELNVNALELDDSALYLCASSLAWSSYNEQFFGPGTRLTVL.

The V and J genes are TRBV4-3 and TRBJ1-1; tentatively, D is TRBD1 (6 bases). The V gene's germline CDR1 is LGHNA and CDR2 YSLEER. V was pared by 2 bases and J by 5 bases, with 12 bases between. The CDR3 runs to 14 residues. CDR3 amino acids: CASSQLQGYTEAFF. In DNA, the CDR3 is TGCGCCAGCAGCCAACTACAGGGTTATACTGAAGCTTTCTTT.

The CDR3 is CASSSGGRNYGYTF. The CDR3 DNA reads as TGTGCCAGCAGTTCAGGGGGCCGTAACTATGGCTACACCTTC. J is TRBJ1-2 and V is TRBV28; 8 nucleotides match TRBD1. The CDR3 totals 14 residues. J was trimmed by 1 base and V by 4 bases; bases with no gene match: 2. The germline CDR1 and CDR2 sequences are MDHEN and SYDVKM.

This chain joins TRBV11-2 and TRBJ2-7, with D hard to call. Germline lookup yields CDR1 SGHAT and CDR2 FQNNGV. Deletions cut 10 bases from V and 6 bases from J, with 19 bases between. CDR3 size: 13 residues. The CDR3 DNA sequence: TGTGCCACACGCCTCATTAGTCTCCGCGAGCAGTACTTC. Translated, it gives CATRLISLREQYF.

The genes are TRBV10-3 and TRBJ2-1; 7 positions agree with TRBD1. Germline V gives CDR1 ENHRY, CDR2 SYGVKD. V was clipped by 7 bases and J by 5 bases; unmatched bases: 5. The CDR3 is made up of 13 amino acids. The CDR3 nucleotides read TGTGCCATCACGGCCAGGGGGAACAATGAGCAGTTCTTC. Protein product: CAITARGNNEQFF.

In its sample, this clone was seen once. The chain carries TRBV19 and TRBJ2-1; 11 bases align to TRBD2. The CDR3 is 17 amino acids. Germline values: CDR1 LNHDA, CDR2 SQIVND (reference sequence). V was pared by 6 bases and J by 1 base, with 8 bases of the junction left unmatched. CDR3 in DNA: TGTGCCAGTAGGGCTGCGCTAGCGGGGGGTTCCTACAATGAGCAGTTCTTC. Translated, it gives CASRAALAGGSYNEQFF.

The chain combines TRBV7-8 with TRBJ1-1, with a possible D match to TRBD1 (6 bases). Trimming cost V 5 bases and J 6 bases, with 19 bases left between them. Germline assignment: CDR1 SGHVS and CDR2 FQNEAQ. The CDR3 is 15 amino acids. The CDR3 here is CASSASGTQTAEAFF. The CDR3 nucleotides are TGTGCCAGCAGCGCGTCCGGGACACAAACCGCTGAAGCTTTCTTT.

This chain connects TRBV14 to TRBJ2-5, with 9 positions matching TRBD1. The V gene end was trimmed by 0 bases and the J gene end by 4 bases; junction bases not matched to a gene: 15. CDR3 length equals 19 residues. Germline CDR1 and CDR2: SGHDN and FVKESK. The CDR3 nucleotides are TGTGCCAGCAGCCAAGATAGGACAGGGGTGAAGAGAGTGGGAGAGACCCAGTACTTC. It yields the protein CASSQDRTGVKRVGETQYF.

This chain links TRBV19 with TRBJ1-5, with 8 bases identical to TRBD1. Germline CDR1 is LNHDA and CDR2 is SQIVND (reference sequence). V trimming: 10 bases; J trimming: 4 bases; junction bases outside the gene matches: 6. The CDR3 spans 13 residues. CDR3 DNA sequence: TGTGCCACCGGGACAGGAGGGAATCAGCCCCAGCATTTT. It encodes CATGTGGNQPQHF.

The V and J genes are TRBV27 and TRBJ1-4, with a tentative D call TRBD1 (6 bases). CDR3 length: 15 residues. Germline V lookup: CDR1 MNHEY, CDR2 SMNVEV (reference sequence). Trimming took 3 bases from V and 7 from J, leaving 15 bases between them. In DNA, the CDR3 is TGTGCCAGCAGTTTGTCCGGGACACGGGGTGAAAAACTGTTTTTT. Its translation: CASSLSGTRGEKLFF.

This clone came up a few times. The V gene is TRBV3-1 (or the pseudogene TRBV3-2), the J gene TRBJ2-7; 9 bases map to TRBD1. V was pared by 5 bases and J by 3 bases, with 5 bases of the junction left unmatched. Germline assignment: CDR1 LGHDT and CDR2 YNNKEL (reference sequence). The CDR3 contains 14 residues. The CDR3 DNA follows: TGTGCCAGCAGCTCCCTGACAGGGGGCTACGAGCAGTACTTC. Translation gives CASSSLTGGYEQYF.